This T cell receptor beta chain was found in a study of T cells expressing NK-cell markers (dated by TCRdb to the early 2020s). Background for the entire study: Three sorted T-cell subsets (CD3+CD56+NKG2C+, CD3+CD56+NKG2C- and CD3+CD56-NKG2C+) from about 8 donors had their TCR beta-chain repertoires profiled. Seven of the eight sequenced donors were HCMV-seropositive and one was HCMV-seronegative. The study sequenced eight donors, all healthy volunteers chosen at random: three men and five women. The libraries were sequenced on Illumina HiSeq 2000/2500, MiSeq or NextSeq, producing 2 x 150 bp reads.

Instrument on record: Illumina HiSeq 2000. 5'RACE template switching, by which a universal primer site and unique molecular identifiers were added, was used to make TCR beta cDNA libraries. cDNA synthesis was primed from the TCR beta constant segment and was followed by two successive PCR amplification steps. The authors' pipeline ran thus. MIGEC was used to demultiplex reads and group reads by UMI, and MiTCR was used to assemble and quantify clonotypes. To exclude erroneous sequences, any TCR cDNA sequence not supported by at least two reads was discarded. Downstream repertoire analysis used the tcR package, and clonotypes were matched across fractions by CDR3 nucleotide sequence plus V segment. VDJmatch was used to annotate antigen specificity against VDJdb, with one amino acid substitution in CDR3 allowed. Each CDR3 protein sequence appears as one entry after TCRdb reprocessed the reads, and no DNA is included. TCRdb, not the authors, supplied the V and J calls. This sample's table has entries for 400,000 to 450,000 distinct CDR3 sequences. Approximately 7% of the sample belongs to the ten largest clones.

To determine HCMV serostatus, a commercial ELISA kit was used to detect HCMV-specific IgG in serum. Peripheral blood mononuclear cells were isolated from blood by Ficoll density gradient centrifugation. With regard to this clonotype: Its antigen is currently not known.

Results the study describes overall, beyond this receptor: It remained unclear whether the expanded NKG2C-expressing T cell clones were specific for HCMV antigens. In over five donors, the dominant CD3+CD56+NKG2C+ clonotypes were found to rank among the top 10 CD8+ clonotypes and to make up roughly 1.0-7.5% of CD8+ T cells. Those dominant clonotypes were again the most abundant among CD3+CD56-NKG2C+ cells in a handful of donors, at about 25-65%.

Sequenced: blood T cells: a sorted CD56 or NKG2C T cell subset, CD4+ or CD8+ T cells, or bulk PBMC T cells (not recorded which). The origin of this receptor is a woman between 18 and 69 years old in good health.

The CDR3 protein is CASSLVTHASTDTQYF. This receptor chain uses TRBV7-2 and TRBJ2-3. Taken from cysteine to phenylalanine, the CDR3 has 16 residues. There is no recorded DNA. Reading the germline V gene gives CDR1 SGHTA and CDR2 FQGNSA.